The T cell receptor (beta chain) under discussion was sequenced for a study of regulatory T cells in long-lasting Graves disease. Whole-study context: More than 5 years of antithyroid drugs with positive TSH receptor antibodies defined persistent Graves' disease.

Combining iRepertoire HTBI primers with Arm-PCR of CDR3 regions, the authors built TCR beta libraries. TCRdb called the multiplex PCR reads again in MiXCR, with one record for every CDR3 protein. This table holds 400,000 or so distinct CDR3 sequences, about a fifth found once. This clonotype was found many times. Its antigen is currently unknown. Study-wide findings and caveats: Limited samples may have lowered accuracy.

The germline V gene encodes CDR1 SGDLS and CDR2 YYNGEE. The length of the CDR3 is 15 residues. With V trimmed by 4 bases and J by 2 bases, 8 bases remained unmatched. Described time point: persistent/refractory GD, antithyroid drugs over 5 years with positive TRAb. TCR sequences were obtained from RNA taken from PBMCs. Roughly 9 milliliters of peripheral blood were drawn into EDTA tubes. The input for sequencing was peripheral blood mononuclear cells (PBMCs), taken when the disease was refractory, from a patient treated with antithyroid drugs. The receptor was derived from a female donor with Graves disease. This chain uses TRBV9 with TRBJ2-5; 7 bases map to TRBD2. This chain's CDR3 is CASSPRLAGQETQYF. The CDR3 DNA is TGTGCCAGCAGCCCTCGACTAGCAGGACAAGAGACCCAGTACTTC.